This TCR beta chain was captured by sequencing in a study of early T cells in non-severe SARS-CoV-2 infection. Findings of the study overall: The VDJdb matching leaned toward anti-spike CD8 responses and overlooked private and CD4 specificities.

Germline V gene sequence: CDR1 MGHRA, CDR2 YSYEKL. The CDR3 runs to 15 residues. Trimming cost V 4 bases and J 4 bases, with 16 bases left between them. This clonotype was seen at least ten times. Its antigen is undetermined. TCRdb recomputed calls from the 5' RACE reads with MiXCR, one row per CDR3 protein. The sample includes under 45,000 distinct CDR3 sequences, about 5.3% of them seen just once. This receptor was identified in an adult who was a healthcare worker with PCR-confirmed SARS-CoV-2 infection or an uninfected control (not recorded which). This specimen was whole blood, taken at baseline. The rearrangement joins TRBV4-1 to TRBJ1-2; D is undetermined. CDR3 nucleotides: TGCGCCAGCAGCCTGGGTCTGCAGGAGATCTATGGCTACACCTTC. The encoded protein is CASSLGLQEIYGYTF.